This TCR beta chain emerged from a study of cytomegalovirus exposure and HLA in healthy donors. Findings and caveats of the study: In a later analysis, an Asian-associated ancestry cluster reportedly showed fewer N-insertions than the approximately 700-donor mean. Most of the CMV-associated TCR beta chains (in a later analysis) appeared to be HLA-restricted.

Note on this clone: Antigen: not known.

The PCR ran on 60 Vbeta and 13 Jbeta primers. Using immunoSEQ multiplex PCR, the repertoire was profiled, and TCRdb retains in-frame clones only, with some absent. The table shows about 150,000 clones, with approximately 81% occurring only once. Healthy bone marrow donors made up the cohort. Despite likely unrecorded immune exposures, the donors were nominally healthy at the time of sampling. Sequenced input: PBMCs. The source is a middle-aged woman in good health and CMV-seropositive.

This chain's CDR3 is CASSLDGSTGDTQYF. CDR3 nucleotide sequence: TGTGCCAGCAGCTTAGACGGGAGTACCGGAGATACGCAGTATTTT. This chain connects TRBV7-2 to TRBJ2-3, with D perhaps TRBD2 (6 bases). Trimming pared 1 base from V and 5 bases from J, leaving 13 bases between. Per germline, CDR1 SGHTA and CDR2 FQGNSA. The length of the CDR3 is 15 residues.